This T cell receptor beta chain was documented in a study of sequential checkpoint blockade in melanoma. The table came from immunoSEQ multiplex PCR; TCRdb's copy has only in-frame clones and leaves some out. This sample has about 27,000 clones, with about 80% found just once. This CDR3 comprises 12 residues. Trimming pared 5 bases from V and 2 bases from J, leaving 7 bases between. Germline CDR1 and CDR2: SGHRS and YFSETQ. As to treatment: randomized to nivolumab then ipilimumab (arm A) or the reverse (arm B). The specimen was CD8+ T cells sorted from blood (inferred from file names), collected from a patient given nivolumab and ipilimumab in sequence. The sequence was collected from a human donor with melanoma. The chain links TRBV5-1 to TRBJ1-2, with no clear D. The CDR3 here is CASRTGNYGYTF. In nucleotides, the CDR3 is TGCGCCAGCAGAACCGGGAACTATGGCTACACCTTC.